The sequence of this TCR beta chain was determined in a study of blood T cells in healthy people across ages. Trimming left V 5 bases short and J 6 bases short, with 20 bases between. The CDR3 loop spans 16 amino acids. The germline V gene has CDR1 LGHNA and CDR2 YSLEER. A sample-barcoded 5' primer and a J-beta primer mix were used in a second PCR of roughly 6 to 11 cycles. In TCRdb, the 5' RACE reads were re-called with MiXCR into one record per CDR3 protein. Of under 1 million distinct CDR3 sequences in the sample, around two fifths were seen once. V and J are TRBV4-3 and TRBJ2-1; possibly TRBD1 for D (5 bases). This TCR was sampled from a man aged 55 to 69 in good health. Material for sequencing was blood. The CDR3 DNA follows: TGCGCCAGCAGCGGCACCAGGGCGATACCTTGCAATGAGCAGTTCTTC. It encodes CASSGTRAIPCNEQFF.